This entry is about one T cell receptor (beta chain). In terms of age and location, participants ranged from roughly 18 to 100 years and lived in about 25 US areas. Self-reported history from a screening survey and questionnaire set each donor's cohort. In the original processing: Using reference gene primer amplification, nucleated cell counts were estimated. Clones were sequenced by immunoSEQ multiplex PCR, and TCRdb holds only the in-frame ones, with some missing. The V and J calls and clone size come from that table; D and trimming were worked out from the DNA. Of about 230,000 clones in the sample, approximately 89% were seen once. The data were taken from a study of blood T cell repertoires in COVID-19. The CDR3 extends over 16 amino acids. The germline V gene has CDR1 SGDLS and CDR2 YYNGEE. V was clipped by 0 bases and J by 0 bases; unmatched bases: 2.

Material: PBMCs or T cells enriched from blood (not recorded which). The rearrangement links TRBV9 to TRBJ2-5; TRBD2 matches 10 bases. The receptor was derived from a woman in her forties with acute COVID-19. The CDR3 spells CASSVDSGGYQETQYF. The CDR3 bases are TGTGCCAGCAGCGTAGATAGCGGGGGGTACCAAGAGACCCAGTACTTC.